Listed below are T cell receptor beta chains from one sample, sequenced in a study of cytotoxic CD8 clonotypes in ibrutinib-treated CLL. The repertoire was sequenced with immunoSEQ multiplex PCR; TCRdb's copy has only in-frame clones and lacks some. The repertoire consists of roughly 150,000 clones, with roughly 90% occurring once and the leading ten covering about 3%. Here the sequenced sample was PBMCs, taken at disease progression, from a patient treated with ibrutinib. These receptor sequences come from a human donor with chronic lymphocytic leukemia. CDR3s include the opening cysteine and the closing phenylalanine or tryptophan. D genes are given only for firm matches. Clone size is shown for a subset of rows, as once, few, many or a class of expanded clone.

V	size	D	J	CDR3	DNA
TRBV6-5	NA	TRBD1	TRBJ1-1	CASSSERGRGPEAFF	TGTGCCAGCAGTTCCGAAAGGGGGCGCGGGCCTGAAGCTTTCTTT
TRBV28	NA	NA	TRBJ1-1	CASSLTYTEAFF	TGTGCCAGCAGTCTTACTTACACTGAAGCTTTCTTT
TRBV11-3	NA	NA	TRBJ1-2	CASSLAVANYGYTF	TGTGCCAGCAGCTTAGCCGTGGCTAACTATGGCTACACCTTC
TRBV9	NA	TRBD2	TRBJ2-7	CASSVSSGRDLGEQYF	TGTGCCAGCAGCGTTAGTAGCGGGAGGGACTTGGGCGAGCAGTACTTC
TRBV10-2	once	TRBD1	TRBJ1-2	CASTGDRGGYTF	TGCGCCAGCACCGGGGACAGGGGCGGCTACACCTTC
TRBV18	NA	NA	TRBJ1-1	CASSPDLGSEAFF	TGTGCCAGCTCACCGGATTTAGGGTCTGAAGCTTTCTTT
TRBV7-2	NA	NA	TRBJ1-2	CASSLGSGVNYGYTF	TGTGCCAGCAGCTTAGGATCAGGGGTGAACTATGGCTACACCTTC
TRBV5-8	NA	TRBD1	TRBJ1-2	CASSFPDRLHYGYTF	TGTGCCAGCAGCTTTCCGGACAGGCTTCACTATGGCTACACCTTC
TRBV27	NA	NA	TRBJ1-2	CATAQVGLKGNGYTF	TGTGCCACCGCACAAGTAGGTCTAAAGGGGAATGGCTACACCTTC
TRBV7-6	NA	NA	TRBJ2-1	CASSLHGSYNEQFF	TGTGCCAGCAGCCTGCATGGATCCTACAATGAGCAGTTCTTC
TRBV28	NA	NA	TRBJ2-1	CASISGETRLEQFF	TGTGCCAGCATCTCAGGGGAGACTAGACTTGAGCAGTTCTTC
TRBV9	few	TRBD1	TRBJ1-2	CASSAWGDSAIYGYTF	TGTGCCAGCAGCGCGTGGGGGGACAGTGCTATCTATGGCTACACCTTC
TRBV7-9	NA	NA	TRBJ2-5	CASSSYPGETNKGGETQYF	TGTGCCAGCAGCTCCTATCCAGGGGAGACCAATAAGGGCGGAGAGACCCAGTACTTC
TRBV9	NA	TRBD2	TRBJ2-3	CASSVPSGRAPDTQYF	TGTGCCAGCAGCGTACCTAGCGGGAGGGCCCCAGATACGCAGTATTTT
TRBV11-3	NA	TRBD2	TRBJ2-3	CASSLGGVAGKSTDTQYF	TGTGCCAGCAGCTTAGGCGGCGTAGCGGGAAAGAGCACAGATACGCAGTATTTT
TRBV27	NA	NA	TRBJ2-7	CASSLLGWEQYF	TGTGCCAGCAGTTTATTGGGGTGGGAGCAGTACTTC
TRBV19	NA	NA	TRBJ1-1	CASSIRGVTLNTEAFF	TGTGCCAGTAGTATTAGGGGGGTTACTCTGAACACTGAAGCTTTCTTT
TRBV10-1	NA	NA	TRBJ1-5	CASSAQPQHF	TGCGCCAGCTCCGCTCAGCCCCAGCATTTT
TRBV5-6	few	NA	TRBJ1-1	CASSLINTEAFF	TGTGCCAGCAGCTTGATTAACACTGAAGCTTTCTTT
TRBV11-2	NA	NA	TRBJ2-1	CASRPRLTNYNEQFF	TGTGCCAGCAGACCTCGACTCACTAATTACAATGAGCAGTTCTTC
TRBV12-5	NA	TRBD1	TRBJ2-7	CASGPGTGGSYEQYF	TGTGCTAGTGGCCCTGGGACAGGGGGCTCCTACGAGCAGTACTTC
TRBV4-3	once	NA	TRBJ1-5	CASSQQGNQPQHF	TGCGCCAGCAGCCAGCAGGGTAATCAGCCCCAGCATTTT
TRBV30	NA	NA	TRBJ1-1	CAWSDRTYTEAFF	TGTGCCTGGAGCGACAGGACGTACACTGAAGCTTTCTTT
TRBV19	NA	NA	TRBJ2-5	CASSISWQETQYF	TGTGCCAGTAGTATCAGTTGGCAAGAGACCCAGTACTTC
TRBV4-3	NA	TRBD2	TRBJ2-3	CASSQDGTSGIRNTQYF	TGCGCCAGCAGCCAAGATGGAACTAGCGGGATTCGGAATACGCAGTATTTT
TRBV5-1	NA	NA	TRBJ1-1	CASSFSPNTEAFF	TGCGCCAGCAGCTTCAGCCCGAACACTGAAGCTTTCTTT
TRBV7-6	NA	TRBD1	TRBJ2-7	CASSLTTSDRGAYEQYF	TGTGCCAGCAGCTTAACAACCAGCGACAGGGGAGCCTACGAGCAGTACTTC
TRBV7-9	NA	NA	TRBJ1-1	CASSYQASHTEAFF	TGTGCCAGCAGTTATCAGGCTTCACACACTGAAGCTTTCTTT
TRBV9	NA	NA	TRBJ2-3	CASSVGYGGSTDTQYF	TGTGCCAGCAGCGTAGGTTATGGGGGGAGCACAGATACGCAGTATTTT
TRBV11-2	NA	NA	TRBJ2-6	CAGRGTNVLTF	TGTGCCGGGCGGGGTACCAACGTCCTGACTTTC
TRBV5-1	NA	TRBD1	TRBJ2-3	CASSLGTGTDTQYF	TGCGCCAGCAGCTTGGGGACAGGTACAGATACGCAGTATTTT
TRBV30	NA	NA	TRBJ1-6	CAWSNRGSWVSSPLHF	TGTGCCTGGAGCAATCGAGGGAGCTGGGTTAGTTCACCCCTCCACTTT
TRBV18	NA	NA	TRBJ2-6	CASSLGSPSGANVLTF	TGTGCCAGCTCACTGGGCAGCCCCTCTGGGGCCAACGTCCTGACTTTC
TRBV14	NA	TRBD1	TRBJ2-7	CASSPGPWTGDYEQYF	TGTGCCAGCAGCCCCGGTCCTTGGACAGGAGATTACGAGCAGTACTTC
TRBV11-3	NA	NA	TRBJ2-7	CASSLDGQTYEQYF	TGTGCCAGCAGCCTCGACGGGCAAACCTACGAGCAGTACTTC